The 15 T cell receptor beta chains presented below share a single source sample, sequenced in a study of post-analysis software for immune sequencing data. Study-wide findings and caveats: Several TRBV segments, TRBV5-6, TRBV5-1 and TRBV20-1 among them, were found more frequent in patients than controls.

Incorporated into the TCR beta cDNA libraries were unique molecular identifiers, which served to reduce PCR and sequencing biases. TCRdb fed the PCR reads into MiXCR, producing one record per CDR3 protein. The sample has under 650,000 distinct CDR3 sequences, roughly 47% seen once; the top ten hold approximately 1.7%. These receptors have no identified antigens. The sequencing sample was made of blood. The receptors originated from a girl between 10 and 17 years old with multiple sclerosis.

The chain carries TRBV12-3 or TRBV12-4 and TRBJ1-5; weak D call: TRBD1 (5 bases). This CDR3 region has 13 residues. Trimming pared 4 bases from V and 6 bases from J, leaving 10 bases between. The CDR3 DNA sequence: TGTGCCAGCAGTTCCAGGGTGCGTCAGCCCCAGCATTTT. Residues: CASSSRVRQPQHF.

This clonotype showed up just a few times. The J gene is TRBJ2-3, the V gene TRBV6-1, with 8 bases fitting TRBD2. V was clipped by 6 bases and J by 2 bases; unmatched bases: 4. Per germline, CDR1 MNHNS and CDR2 SASEGT. The CDR3 is made up of 14 amino acids. The CDR3 DNA reads TGTGCCAGCAGCCCGACTAGCGACACAGATACGCAGTATTTT. Protein: CASSPTSDTDTQYF.

This clonotype has a handful of counts. The V gene is TRBV15, the J gene TRBJ1-1; D not certain. This CDR3 comprises 13 residues. V lost 5 bases to trimming and J lost 8 bases, with 15 bases between them. CDR1 is LNHNV and CDR2 is YYDKDF in the germline V gene (reference sequence). CDR3 sequence reads: CATSPLSTAEAFF. CDR3 DNA sequence: TGTGCCACCAGCCCCCTCTCTACAGCCGAAGCTTTCTTT.

This sequence joins TRBV6-6 and TRBJ1-4; 8 nucleotides align to TRBD1. Trimming cost V 0 bases and J 8 bases; bases outside gene matches: 5. Germline CDR1 MNHNY, CDR2 SVGAGI (reference sequence). The CDR3 sequence is 15 residues long. The CDR3 loop reads CASSYSGQGGEKLFF. The CDR3, as DNA: TGTGCCAGCAGTTACTCAGGACAGGGTGGCGAAAAACTGTTTTTT.

The chain recombines TRBV5-1 with TRBJ1-4; D ambiguous. This CDR3 spans 16 amino acids. In germline, CDR1 is SGHRS, CDR2 YFSETQ. V was pared by 2 bases and J by 2 bases, with 13 bases between. The CDR3 DNA reads as TGCGCCAGCAGCTTAGGGAGGTTCCGGACTAATGAAAAACTGTTTTTT. Encoded protein: CASSLGRFRTNEKLFF.

This clonotype was counted between two and nine times. At one end, the junction sequence differs from germline, possibly due to a read error. This chain uses TRBV6-1 with TRBJ2-7; 8 bases line up with TRBD2. The CDR3 consists of 15 residues. Germline V gene sequence: CDR1 MNHNS, CDR2 SASEGT. The CDR3 DNA sequence: TGTGCCAGCAGGGAAGGACTAGCAGGAACCTACGAGCAGTACTTC. Amino acid sequence: CASREGLAGTYEQYF.

This clonotype was found a few times. The genes are TRBV12-3 or TRBV12-4 and TRBJ2-3, with D perhaps TRBD1 (5 bases). This CDR3 comprises 13 residues. Trimming left V 2 bases short and J 4 bases short, with 7 bases between. The CDR3 DNA reads as TGTGCCAGCAGTTTAATGGGGCCAGATACGCAGTATTTT. As protein: CASSLMGPDTQYF.

This clonotype was detected a few times. This chain links TRBV29-1 with TRBJ1-1; D possibly corresponds to TRBD1 (6 bases). CDR1 is SQVTM, CDR2 ANQGSEA, per germline. Trimming removed 7 bases from V and 5 bases from J, with 17 bases in between. The CDR3 is made up of 13 amino acids. The CDR3: CSGEHGGETEAFF. In DNA, the CDR3 is TGCAGCGGGGAACACGGGGGCGAGACTGAAGCTTTCTTT. The full variable domain, in which reference TRBV29-1 and TRBJ1-1 provide the parts outside the CDR3, is SAVISQKPSRDICQRGTSLTIQCQVDSQVTMMFWYRQQPGQSLTLIATANQGSEATYESGFVIDKFPISRPNLTFSTLTVSNMSPEDSSIYLCSGEHGGETEAFFGQGTRLTVV.

The genes are TRBV7-8 and TRBJ2-5; 7 bases agree with TRBD1. The CDR3 loop spans 16 amino acids. Trimming cost V 5 bases and J 4 bases; bases outside gene matches: 13. CDR1 and CDR2 from the germline V gene are SGHVS and FQNEAQ. The CDR3 reads CASSLNGRGYGETQYF. For the CDR3, the DNA is TGTGCCAGCAGCCTAAACGGCAGGGGGTATGGAGAGACCCAGTACTTC. Full variable domain (missing parts from reference TRBV7-8 and TRBJ2-5): GAGVSQSPRYKVAKRGQDVALRCDPISGHVSLFWYQQALGQGPEFLTYFQNEAQLDKSGLPSDRFFAERPEGSVSTLKIQRTQQEDSAVYLCASSLNGRGYGETQYFGPGTRLLVL.

The chain has TRBV12-3 or TRBV12-4 and TRBJ2-7, with TRBD1 identical over 9 bases. The CDR3 extends over 13 amino acids. V shed 5 bases and J 5 bases; nucleotides not matched to a gene: 4. The CDR3 DNA sequence: TGTGCCAGCAGTATGGGACAGGGCCACGAGCAGTACTTC. It encodes CASSMGQGHEQYF.

V gene TRBV27 combines with J gene TRBJ1-6; D ambiguous. CDR3 length: 20 residues. The germline CDR1 and CDR2 sequences are MNHEY and SMNVEV (reference sequence). V lost 4 bases to trimming and J lost 1 base, with 23 bases between them. CDR3 in amino acids: CASSSLLGEAGRSYNSPLHF. For the CDR3, the DNA is TGTGCCAGCAGTTCCCTGCTAGGTGAGGCCGGGAGGTCCTATAATTCACCCCTCCACTTT.

As for this clonotype: Germline and junction disagree at one end, which may indicate a read error. V usage is TRBV4-1 and J usage is TRBJ1-5, with D unclear. The CDR3 extends over 15 amino acids. The germline V gene has CDR1 MGHRA and CDR2 YSYEKL. The CDR3 here is CTSSQERLNNQPQHF. CDR3 sequence (DNA): TGCACCAGCAGCCAAGAACGTCTTAATAATCAGCCCCAGCATTTT.

The table lists this clonotype with many counts. This sequence joins TRBV29-1 and TRBJ2-1; TRBD1 is a possible D gene (6 bases). This CDR3 contains 14 residues. Per the germline V gene, CDR1 is SQVTM and CDR2 is ANQGSEA. V was trimmed by 5 bases and J by 7 bases, leaving 18 bases between them. CDR3 sequence (DNA): TGCAGCGTTACGATTTGGCAGGGGCTGAATGAGCAGTTCTTC. It codes for CSVTIWQGLNEQFF.

The V call is TRBV20-1, the J call TRBJ2-3; 7 bases map to TRBD2. CDR3 length equals 14 residues. The germline gives CDR1 DFQATT, CDR2 SNEGSKA (reference sequence). Trimming at V came to 4 bases and at J to 3 bases, leaving 7 bases not matched to a gene. This CDR3 reads CSAKGPGRTDTQYF. In nucleotides, the CDR3 is TGCAGTGCTAAAGGACCCGGGAGGACAGATACGCAGTATTTT.

V and J are TRBV4-2 and TRBJ1-5, with unresolved D. V lost 4 bases to trimming and J lost 2 bases, with 15 bases between them. Germline V gives CDR1 LGHNA, CDR2 YNFKEQ. The CDR3 loop spans 16 amino acids. The CDR3 sequence is CASSPFPGEGNQPQHF. CDR3 bases: TGTGCCAGCAGCCCCTTTCCGGGAGAAGGCAATCAGCCCCAGCATTTT.